These 21 T cell receptor beta chains originate from one sample sequenced in a study of T cell repertoires in cytomegalovirus infection. One entry per CDR3 protein, called by TCRdb with MiXCR from the reads. Found here are approximately 70,000 distinct CDR3 sequences, more than 20% of them singletons; the top ten hold roughly 62%. Antigens for these TCRs are unknown. The starting material was CD8+ T cells from cultured PBMCs, obtained from culture after CMV antigen stimulation. Receptor source: a human donor in good health (CMV status not recorded). Some clones in this sample may be carry-over from other donors' samples.

The sample holds many counts of this clonotype. CDR3 coding DNA: TGTGCCAGCAGTGTCCGGACAGGGGATGAGCAGTTCTTC. Its translation: CASSVRTGDEQFF. J is TRBJ2-1 and V is TRBV6-1, with 9 bases matching TRBD1. The CDR3 contains 13 residues. Germline values: CDR1 MNHNS, CDR2 SASEGT. The ends lost 4 bases at V and 8 bases at J; junction bases unmatched: 3.

This chain links TRBV11-2 with TRBJ2-5; TRBD2 agrees at 8 bases. The CDR3 length is 17 residues. Unmatched junction bases numbered 10, after V lost 4 bases and J lost 0 bases. CDR1 is SGHAT and CDR2 is FQNNGV in the germline V gene. For the CDR3, the DNA is TGTGCCAGCAGCTCCACACAGCGGGGGAGGTACCAAGAGACCCAGTACTTC. Translated, it gives CASSSTQRGRYQETQYF.

A remark on this clonotype: No conserved phenylalanine or tryptophan ends this CDR3, so it is likely a read error. The J gene is TRBJ2-1, the V gene TRBV28; D call uncertain. V was cut by 4 bases and J by 8 bases, with 3 bases left in between. Germline CDR1 MDHEN, CDR2 SYDVKM. The CDR3 is made up of 10 amino acids. As DNA, the CDR3 is TGTGCCAGCAGTTGGGATGAGCAGTTCTTA. Translation gives CASSWDEQFL.

J is TRBJ1-2 and V is TRBV25-1; possible D gene TRBD1, 5 bases. This CDR3 spans 15 amino acids. V was cut by 2 bases and J by 4 bases, with 14 bases left in between. Per germline, CDR1 MGHDK and CDR2 SYGVNS. CDR3 amino acids: CASSERLGRSYGYTF. DNA of the CDR3: TGTGCCAGCAGTGAACGGTTGGGACGTTCCTATGGCTACACCTTC.

This clonotype was counted only a few times. The chain uses TRBV12-3 or TRBV12-4 and TRBJ2-5, with 7 bases matching TRBD2. J lost 2 bases, V lost 6 bases, and 12 bases had no gene match. This CDR3 spans 16 amino acids. The CDR3 sequence is CASSPAGEALQETQYF. The CDR3 DNA reads TGTGCCAGCAGCCCCGCGGGAGAGGCGCTGCAAGAGACCCAGTACTTC.

Only a few counts were recorded for this clonotype. A junction boundary mismatches the germline segment, possibly from a read error. The chain joins TRBV7-2 to TRBJ1-1; D is uncertain. This CDR3 contains 13 residues. In germline, CDR1 is SGHTA, CDR2 FQGNSA. CDR3 DNA: TGTGCCAGCAGTTTAGACACGGGTACTGAAGCTTTCTTT. This encodes CASSLDTGTEAFF. The entire variable domain, with the rest obtained from reference TRBV7-2 and TRBJ1-1, is as follows: GAGVSQSPSNKVTEKGKDVELRCDPISGHTALYWYRQSLGQGLEFLIYFQGNSAPDKSGLPSDRFSAERTGGSVSTLTIQRTQQEDSAVYLCASSLDTGTEAFFGQGTRLTVV.

A few counts support this clonotype. This chain connects TRBV6-6 to TRBJ2-5; the match to TRBD1 covers 7 bases. This CDR3 has 14 amino acids. The V segment lost 6 bases and the J segment 5 bases; nucleotides outside the gene matches: 9. Germline CDR1 and CDR2: MNHNY and SVGAGI (reference sequence). Here the CDR3 DNA reads TGTGCCAGCAGGGATAGGGACAGTGGGGAGACCCAGTACTTC. It encodes CASRDRDSGETQYF.

This clonotype occurred a few times. Relative to the germline gene, one junction end is altered; a read error may explain this. The chain carries TRBV7-2 and TRBJ2-3; unclear D gene. Germline V gene data show CDR1 as SGHTA and CDR2 as FQGNSA. This CDR3 comprises 15 residues. CDR3 amino acids: CASSLETRGTDTQYF. As DNA, the CDR3 is TGTGCCAGCAGCTTAGAGACCCGCGGCACCGATACGCAGTATTTT. Filled out from reference TRBV7-2 and TRBJ2-3, the complete variable domain reads GAGVSQSPSNKVTEKGKDVELRCDPISGHTALYWYRQSLGQGLEFLIYFQGNSAPDKSGLPSDRFSAERTGGSVSTLTIQRTQQEDSAVYLCASSLETRGTDTQYFGPGTRLTVL.

This chain joins TRBV6-2 or TRBV6-3 and TRBJ2-7; no firm D call. This CDR3 region has 13 residues. V was trimmed by 2 bases and J by 3 bases, leaving 8 bases between them. The germline V gene has CDR1 MNHEY and CDR2 SVGEGT. The CDR3: CASSYVKRYEQYF. The CDR3, as DNA: TGTGCCAGCAGTTACGTAAAACGCTACGAGCAGTACTTC.

The sample holds a few counts of this clonotype. V is TRBV28 and J is TRBJ2-1, with 8 bases that match TRBD1. Germline trimming cut 5 bases from V and 3 bases from J; bases unmatched to any gene: 6. Germline V lookup: CDR1 MDHEN, CDR2 SYDVKM. The CDR3 is 15 residues long. CDR3 loop: CASSPPGQVYNEQFF. CDR3 nucleotides: TGTGCCAGCAGTCCGCCGGGACAGGTCTACAATGAGCAGTTCTTC.

The rearrangement uses TRBV7-2 and TRBJ2-7, with TRBD1 matching over 10 bases. This CDR3 region has 17 residues. Germline CDR1 SGHTA, CDR2 FQGNSA. The trim removed 1 base at V and 2 bases at J, leaving 8 bases unmatched. CDR3 residues: CASSLEEGTGVTYEQYF. The DNA for the CDR3 is TGTGCCAGCAGCTTAGAAGAGGGGACAGGGGTCACCTACGAGCAGTACTTC.

This clonotype was recorded many times. This chain joins TRBV7-2 and TRBJ2-7; the D gene is possibly TRBD1 (6 bases). Germline CDR1 and CDR2: SGHTA and FQGNSA. The CDR3 spans 14 residues. Trimming shortened V by 1 base and J by 5 bases, and 12 bases separated the two germline ends. The CDR3 sequence: CASSLDGTLDEQYF. The CDR3 DNA reads TGTGCCAGCAGCTTAGATGGGACACTAGACGAGCAGTACTTC.

This clonotype was seen more than once but under ten times. The chain recombines TRBV20-1 with TRBJ1-6; TRBD1 matches at 9 bases. Germline V gene data show CDR1 as DFQATT and CDR2 as SNEGSKA (reference sequence). The CDR3 covers 15 residues. Trimming cost V 6 bases and J 4 bases; bases outside gene matches: 7. The CDR3 bases are TGCAGTGCCGACTCCGGGACAGGGTATAATTCACCCCTCCACTTT. Amino acids: CSADSGTGYNSPLHF.

This clonotype was detected a few times. The chain recombines TRBV11-3 with TRBJ2-3; D is uncertain. The CDR3 length is 16 residues. The V gene's germline CDR1 is SGHNT and CDR2 YENEEA. V was cut by 3 bases and J by 4 bases, with 17 bases left in between. The CDR3 sequence: CASSLGFNEDADTQYF. The CDR3 coding sequence is TGTGCCAGCAGCTTGGGTTTTAATGAAGATGCAGATACGCAGTATTTT.

This clonotype came up a few times. The V gene is TRBV12-3 or TRBV12-4, the J gene TRBJ2-2; D remains unclear. This CDR3 contains 14 residues. Trimming stripped 6 bases from V and 3 bases from J, with 11 bases between. CDR3: CASSPTGHTGELFF. The CDR3 nucleotides read TGTGCCAGCAGCCCGACTGGGCACACCGGGGAGCTGTTTTTT.

The J gene is TRBJ2-5, the V gene TRBV12-3 or TRBV12-4; D perhaps matches TRBD2 (5 bases). Trimming took off 6 bases at V and 5 bases at J, with 16 bases between the two ends. This CDR3 has 14 amino acids. CDR3 sequence (DNA): TGTGCCAGCAGCCCGACTGGGTCGGGGGAGACCCAGTACTTC. Its protein product is CASSPTGSGETQYF.

This clonotype was recorded a few times. The chain recombines TRBV12-3 or TRBV12-4 with TRBJ2-7, with a tentative D call TRBD1 (5 bases). V lost 5 bases and J lost 3, with 11 bases in between. The CDR3 extends over 13 amino acids. CDR3 in amino acids: CASSNGQVYEQYF. The DNA of the CDR3 is TGTGCCAGCAGTAACGGACAAGTCTACGAGCAGTACTTC.

The chain is built from TRBV7-3 and TRBJ1-5; 9 bases map to TRBD1. The V gene end was trimmed by 6 bases and the J gene end by 16 bases; junction bases not matched to a gene: 7. The germline gives CDR1 SGHTA, CDR2 FQGTGA. The CDR3 extends over 11 amino acids. For the CDR3, the DNA is TGTGCCAGCAGTTCGACAGGGGGGGTACATTTT. Translating it yields CASSSTGGVHF.

The chain employs TRBV7-3 and TRBJ2-1; D is ambiguous. CDR1 SGHTA and CDR2 FQGTGA come from the germline V gene. The CDR3 totals 13 residues. Trimming removed 1 base from V and 8 bases from J, with 9 bases in between. The CDR3 region is CASSLRVYHEQFF. The CDR3, as DNA: TGTGCCAGCAGCTTAAGAGTATACCATGAGCAGTTCTTC.

J is TRBJ2-7 and V is TRBV4-1, with a weak D call TRBD2 (5 bases). The CDR3 covers 15 residues. Trimming took off 0 bases at V and 9 bases at J, with 18 bases between the two ends. CDR1 and CDR2 (germline): MGHRA, YSYEKL. In DNA form, the CDR3 reads TGCGCCAGCAGCCAAGAAGATCAGGCCGGGATCGGGCAGTACTTC. Translating gives CASSQEDQAGIGQYF.

For this clonotype: One end of the junction does not line up with germline, which may come from a read error. The J gene is TRBJ2-7, the V gene TRBV9; D gene uncertain. Germline CDR1 and CDR2: SGDLS and YYNGEE. This CDR3 is built from 13 residues. In nucleotides, the CDR3 is TGTGCCAGCAGCGTAGACGGGTCGGGTGAGCGGTACTTC. This translates into CASSVDGSGERYF.